Following are 9 T cell receptor beta chains from one sample sequenced in a study of CD8 T cells in Susac syndrome. With random hexamers, roughly 0.5 to 1 ug RNA was reverse transcribed. TCRdb passed the immunoSEQ multiplex PCR reads through MiXCR, listing each CDR3 protein once. Of 80,000 or so distinct CDR3 sequences listed, approximately 94% are singletons. The sequencing sample was made of CD8+ T cells from PBMCs. The receptors originated from a human donor in good health.

The chain joins TRBV18 to TRBJ1-6, with TRBD1 matching over 7 bases. The CDR3 is made up of 17 amino acids. The V gene's germline CDR1 is KGHSH and CDR2 LQKENI. Trimming at V came to 1 base and at J to 10 bases, leaving 13 bases not matched to a gene. CDR3 in amino acids: CASSPRIDRAEGSPLHF. CDR3 DNA sequence: TGTGCCAGCTCACCACGGATCGACAGGGCCGAGGGGTCACCCCTCCACTTT.

J is TRBJ2-7 and V is TRBV7-9; the D gene is possibly TRBD1 (6 bases). Germline V CDR1 and CDR2: SEHNR, FQNEAQ (reference sequence). With 8 bases removed from V and 6 bases from J, the gap between germline ends came to 14 bases. This CDR3 contains 12 residues. As DNA, the CDR3 is TGTGCCAGCGGAAGTACAGGGACCGAGCAGTACTTC. It codes for CASGSTGTEQYF.

The chain recombines TRBV9 with TRBJ2-1, with a tentative D call TRBD2 (7 bases). V lost 4 bases and J lost 9, with 14 bases in between. Germline values: CDR1 SGDLS, CDR2 YYNGEE. This CDR3 has 13 amino acids. Here the CDR3 reads CASSPEGGLEQFF. DNA of the CDR3: TGTGCCAGCAGCCCGGAGGGGGGGCTTGAGCAGTTCTTC.

V and J are TRBV7-9 and TRBJ2-3, with unresolved D. The CDR3 spans 16 residues. Germline V CDR1 and CDR2: SEHNR, FQNEAQ (reference sequence). V was clipped by 1 base and J by 1 base, with 12 bases between them. This CDR3 reads CASSLDVRLRTDTQYF. The CDR3 DNA sequence: TGTGCCAGCAGCTTAGATGTCCGGCTTCGCACAGATACGCAGTATTTT.

This clonotype was seen only once. For the CDR3, the DNA is TGCAGTGCTAGAGATAACCGGAAGGTCTACGAGCAGTACTTC. Protein sequence: CSARDNRKVYEQYF. The V call is TRBV20-1, the J call TRBJ2-7, with D unclear. CDR1 and CDR2 from the germline V gene are DFQATT and SNEGSKA (reference sequence). V was cut by 0 bases and J by 3 bases, with 12 bases left in between. This CDR3 spans 14 amino acids.

The chain recombines TRBV13 with TRBJ2-1; TRBD2 might be the D (6 bases). With 3 bases removed from V and 2 bases from J, the gap between germline ends came to 11 bases. There are 15 residues in the CDR3. CDR1 and CDR2 from the germline V gene are PRHDT and FYEKMQ (reference sequence). This chain's CDR3 is CASSFIGSTYNEQFF. DNA of the CDR3: TGTGCCAGCAGCTTCATCGGGAGCACCTACAATGAGCAGTTCTTC.

The chain uses TRBV4-3 and TRBJ2-1, with 13 bases aligning to TRBD2. V was pared by 5 bases and J by 8 bases, with 9 bases of the junction left unmatched. The CDR3 contains 16 residues. Germline CDR1 LGHNA, CDR2 YSLEER. CDR3 region: CASSVTWTSGGHEQFF. The DNA of the CDR3 is TGCGCCAGCAGCGTGACCTGGACTAGCGGGGGACATGAGCAGTTCTTC.

The V call is TRBV4-3, the J call TRBJ2-3; D is undetermined. V was shortened by 4 bases and J by 3 bases, with 8 bases between the two germline ends. This CDR3 is 13 amino acids long. Germline lookup yields CDR1 LGHNA and CDR2 YSLEER. The CDR3 DNA follows: TGCGCCAGCAGCCGAGGAATTACAGATACGCAGTATTTT. Amino acid sequence: CASSRGITDTQYF.

V usage is TRBV29-1 and J usage is TRBJ1-2; tentatively, D is TRBD1 (6 bases). V was clipped by 6 bases and J by 4 bases, with 12 bases between them. The CDR3 contains 12 residues. Germline V CDR1 and CDR2: SQVTM, ANQGSEA. The CDR3 nucleotides read TGCAGCGTACAGGGACGGAGCTATGGCTACACCTTC. Translation gives CSVQGRSYGYTF.